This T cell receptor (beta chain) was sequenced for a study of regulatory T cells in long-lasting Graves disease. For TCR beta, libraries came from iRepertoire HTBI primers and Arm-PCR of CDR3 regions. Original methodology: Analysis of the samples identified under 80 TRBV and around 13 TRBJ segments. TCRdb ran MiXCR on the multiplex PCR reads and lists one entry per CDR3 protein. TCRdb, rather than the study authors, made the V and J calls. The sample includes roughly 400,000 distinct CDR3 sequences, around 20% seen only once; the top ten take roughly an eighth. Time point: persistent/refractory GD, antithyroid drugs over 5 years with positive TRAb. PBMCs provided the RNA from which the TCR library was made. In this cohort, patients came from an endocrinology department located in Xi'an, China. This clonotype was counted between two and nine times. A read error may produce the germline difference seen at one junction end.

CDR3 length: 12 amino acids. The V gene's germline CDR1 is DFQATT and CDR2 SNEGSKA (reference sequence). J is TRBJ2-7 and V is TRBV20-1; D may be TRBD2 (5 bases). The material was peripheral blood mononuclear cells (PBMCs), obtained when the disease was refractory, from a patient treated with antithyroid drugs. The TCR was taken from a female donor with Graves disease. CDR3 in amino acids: CTASRRGYEQYF. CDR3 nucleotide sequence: TGCACTGCTAGCCGCCGGGGTTACGAGCAGTACTTC.